Sequencing of this T cell receptor (beta chain) was carried out in a study of blood T cell repertoires in COVID-19. The overall study: Some COVID-19 samples were acute and others convalescent; all came from the United States, Italy and Spain. T cells, B-cell-depleted T cells, or PBMCs provided the cDNA or gDNA that served as material.

CDR3 length: 14 amino acids. The V gene lost 2 bases and the J gene lost 4 bases, with 10 bases spanning the gap. Germline loops: CDR1 LGHDT, CDR2 YNNKEL (reference sequence). Those who participated ranged in age from 18 to 89 years and resided in roughly 26 US areas. Categorization into cohorts depended on clinical history that participants reported. The protocol was immunoSEQ multiplex PCR, while the TCRdb copy is restricted to in-frame clones and leaves out a portion. The sample holds some 380,000 clones, 88% seen once. The chain combines TRBV3-1 (or the pseudogene TRBV3-2) with TRBJ2-3, with a tentative D call TRBD1 (6 bases). This TCR derives from a middle-aged woman with acute COVID-19. Sequencing was done on a sample of PBMCs or T cells enriched from blood (not recorded which). This CDR3 is CASSQTGYPDTQYF. DNA for the CDR3: TGTGCCAGCAGCCAAACAGGGTATCCAGATACGCAGTATTTT.